This TCR beta chain was captured in a study of T cells in Graves' hyperthyroidism and ophthalmopathy. Study in general: Initial diagnosis, before any treatment, was when peripheral blood was collected.

RNA transcripts gave rise to amplified TCR beta CDR3 regions. The TCR CDR3 first-round RT-PCR relied on the HTBI primer set. From the multiplex PCR reads, TCRdb called clonotypes with MiXCR, one entry per CDR3 protein. The sample has around 690,000 distinct CDR3 sequences; approximately 15% are singletons. As concerns this clonotype: The junction shows a germline mismatch at one end, possibly a read error.

Sequenced: blood. This clonotype was sampled from a man over 45 with Graves' hyperthyroidism.

CDR3 DNA sequence: TGTTCCAGCTCACCAGATGAGGGTTCCTACAATGAGCAGTTCTTC. Amino acids: CSSSPDEGSYNEQFF. The chain employs TRBV18 and TRBJ2-1; a weak D match, TRBD2 (5 bases). This CDR3 has 15 amino acids. Per germline, CDR1 KGHSH and CDR2 LQKENI.